This entry describes one TCR beta chain. Which antigen it targets is not known. No much larger clone is present one base from it, and per-base qualities are unavailable. From the cysteine up to the phenylalanine, the CDR3 has a length of 16 residues. The read is trimmed to its CDR3 DNA, 48 bases read in frame from base 1. Per the germline V gene, KGHSH is the CDR1 and LQKENI is the CDR2. V and J are truncated by 2 bases and 0 bases respectively, leaving an intervening sequence of 11 bases. RNA was extracted with the RNeasy kit and about 0.5 to 1 ug was reverse transcribed using random hexamers. TCR beta CDR3 regions were amplified with the immunoSEQ multiplex PCR assay covering 54 Vbeta and 13 Jbeta segments. PCR amplification bias was corrected by using a synthetic template baseline for primer optimization and computational correction. Under the source paper's analysis protocol: Reads were assigned to V, D and J genes according to IMGT and analyzed in immunoSEQ Analyzer, with only productive sequences retained. To calculate clonality, Shannon entropy was normalized by log2 of the number of productive unique sequences and then subtracted from one. For each patient and control, public and private clones were evaluated among the 100 most prevalent clones. Clones were defined as Susac-specific when absent from the healthy and MS cohorts, from fewer than 1,200 published viral clones and from other ImmuneACCESS disease sequences. The raw public data were reprocessed by TCRdb itself: fastp quality trimming at Q25, MiXCR clonotype calling, in-frame beta chains only. Merged by CDR3 protein, the rows form single entries marked with the most common genes and DNA. The authors' filters were not applied to this entry. This sample gives some 120,000 distinct CDR3 sequences in total; about 90% of them show up just once. The top ten hold over 0.12% of the sample.

The sample belongs to a study of CD8 T cells in Susac syndrome (dated by TCRdb to about 2019). The study in broad terms: Whether CD8+ T cell activation and differentiation in Susac syndrome was antigen driven was tested using repertoire sequencing. The paper as a whole reports these results and caveats: The number of individuals in the TCR sequencing and HLA analysis was recognized as being relatively small.

Peripheral blood CD8+ and CD4+ T cells from healthy donors, Susac syndrome patients and multiple sclerosis patients were profiled using high-throughput TCR beta sequencing. The healthy donors served as controls matched for age and sex. Bulk CD8+ and CD4+ T cells were purified by magnetic negative isolation, whereas CD8+ TEMRA cells were enriched by FACS. Blood was collected in EDTA tubes and processed within 24 hours, with PBMCs isolated through density gradient centrifugation. PBMCs intended for TCR sequencing were frozen in liquid nitrogen and were later thawed in a 37 degrees C water bath. The sorted or isolated CD4+, CD8+ and CD8+ TEMRA cells had a purity of 90% or higher.

This receptor was taken from a human donor in good health. The sample was CD4+ T cells from PBMCs. This chain is built from TRBV18 and TRBJ2-4, with no reliable assignment of the D segment. This receptor carries the CDR3 CASSPSTVLAKNIQYF. The DNA is TGTGCCAGCTCACCATCGACCGTACTAGCCAAAAACATTCAGTACTTC.